A selection of T cell receptor beta chains follows, all from one sample in a study of shared clonotypes between healthy human individuals. Clones were read by immunoSEQ multiplex PCR, and TCRdb kept only the in-frame ones, dropping some. In the table there are about 2.2 million clones, around 93% of which are singletons. The sequenced sample consisted of naive CD8+ T cells from PBMCs. The source is a man younger than 35 in good health. Some clones in this sample may be carry-over from other donors' samples. Each CDR3 is given with its conserved first and last residue. A D gene is named only where the DNA matches it firmly.

j_call | cdr3_length | d_call | v_call | cdr3_aa | cdr3_nt
TRBJ2-7 | 15 | NA | TRBV14 | CASSQEASGRPKQYF | TGTGCCAGCAGCCAAGAGGCCTCGGGGAGGCCAAAGCAGTACTTC
TRBJ2-7 | 14 | NA | TRBV4-1 | CASSQVGQPYEQYF | TGCGCCAGCAGCCAAGTCGGACAGCCCTACGAGCAGTACTTC
TRBJ2-7 | 16 | TRBD2 | TRBV7-6 | CASSLGSGGRVGEQYF | TGTGCCAGCAGCTTGGGTTCTGGCGGGAGGGTTGGCGAGCAGTACTTC
TRBJ1-1 | 15 | TRBD1 | TRBV11-2 | CASSFWDSRNTEAFF | TGTGCCAGCAGCTTTTGGGACAGCCGGAACACTGAAGCTTTCTTT
TRBJ2-3 | 16 | NA | TRBV7-9 | CASSTPQGSGPDTQYF | TGTGCCAGCAGCACGCCACAGGGTTCCGGCCCAGATACGCAGTATTTT
TRBJ2-1 | 11 | NA | TRBV27 | CASSMGAEQFF | TGTGCCAGCAGCATGGGGGCCGAGCAGTTCTTC
TRBJ2-1 | 13 | NA | TRBV7-8 | CASSPSDFNEQFF | TGTGCCAGCAGCCCCAGTGATTTCAATGAGCAGTTCTTC
TRBJ1-3 | 16 | NA | TRBV9 | CASSVGGRGGGNTIYF | TGTGCCAGCAGCGTAGGGGGCAGGGGAGGTGGAAACACCATATATTTT
TRBJ1-2 | 13 | NA | TRBV27 | CASSLGRKEGYTF | TGTGCCAGCAGTTTAGGAAGAAAAGAGGGCTACACCTTC
TRBJ2-1 | 15 | TRBD2 | TRBV5-6 | CASSLKGLGAYEQFF | TGTGCCAGCAGCTTGAAGGGACTAGGGGCTTATGAGCAGTTCTTC
TRBJ1-3 | 15 | NA | TRBV4-3 | CASATSAVSGNTIYF | TGCGCCAGCGCCACCAGTGCCGTCTCTGGAAACACCATATATTTT
TRBJ1-1 | 13 | NA | TRBV11-2 | CASSPSGNTEAFF | TGTGCCAGCAGCCCGTCTGGGAACACTGAAGCTTTCTTT
TRBJ2-7 | 16 | TRBD2 | TRBV2 | CASSEVSGRAPYEQYF | TGTGCCAGCAGTGAAGTCAGCGGGAGAGCCCCCTACGAGCAGTACTTC
TRBJ1-2 | 12 | TRBD1 | TRBV27 | CASSDRASGYTF | TGTGCCAGCAGTGACAGGGCGTCTGGCTACACCTTC
TRBJ1-1 | 15 | NA | TRBV9 | CASSWTDSMNTEAFF | TGTGCCAGCAGCTGGACCGACTCTATGAACACTGAAGCTTTCTTT
TRBJ2-7 | 13 | NA | TRBV29-1 | CSVEDQERYEQYF | TGCAGCGTTGAAGATCAGGAGCGATACGAGCAGTACTTC